Below, 6 T cell receptor beta chains from the same sample are listed, as sequenced in a study of T cell responses to AZD1222 COVID-19 vaccine listed by TCRdb under 2021. Read against the paper, the sample's time point label means: about 28 days (+/-7) after the second vaccine dose. To prepare the library, the immunoSEQ multiplex PCR assay was applied. TCRdb provides this immuneACCESS table in a form limited to in-frame rearrangements. Some clones are lacking; in checked studies, under half of them reflect an unresolved V gene, and why the rest are absent is not known. For this sample there are 150,000 to 190,000 clones; around 87% appear just once. The ten largest clones take up over 8% of the sample. The sequencing used peripheral blood, collected 28 days after the second AZD1222 dose. These receptors came from an adult who received the AZD1222 COVID-19 vaccine.

This rearrangement joins TRBV27 to TRBJ2-7; D might be TRBD1 (6 bases). Trimming pared 6 bases from V and 3 bases from J, leaving 15 bases between. The V gene's germline CDR1 is MNHEY and CDR2 SMNVEV (reference sequence). This CDR3 is built from 14 residues. The CDR3 reads CASSLPLGHYEQYF. The CDR3 DNA follows: TGTGCCAGCAGCCTACCACTGGGACACTACGAGCAGTACTTC.

This chain joins TRBV11-3 and TRBJ1-6; TRBD1 might be the D (6 bases). The CDR3 runs 14 residues. Germline V gene data show CDR1 as SGHNT and CDR2 as YENEEA. V was clipped by 4 bases and J by 6 bases, with 10 bases between them. CDR3 sequence: CASSWRTANSPLHF. The DNA for the CDR3 is TGTGCCAGCAGCTGGAGGACAGCTAATTCACCCCTCCACTTT.

The V call is TRBV19, the J call TRBJ2-1, with TRBD2 identical over 8 bases. The V gene end was trimmed by 9 bases and the J gene end by 0 bases; junction bases not matched to a gene: 13. This CDR3 spans 17 amino acids. Germline values: CDR1 LNHDA, CDR2 SQIVND (reference sequence). The CDR3 loop is CASHGPRLASSYNEQFF. CDR3 bases: TGTGCCAGCCACGGCCCCCGACTAGCGAGCTCCTACAATGAGCAGTTCTTC.

In its sample, this clone was seen a few times. This chain joins TRBV19 and TRBJ1-5, with 7 bases fitting TRBD1. Per germline, CDR1 LNHDA and CDR2 SQIVND (reference sequence). There are 16 residues in the CDR3. Trimming removed 4 bases from V and 5 bases from J; junction bases left unmatched: 11. CDR3 DNA sequence: TGTGCCAGTAGTACCCCGCCAGTCAGGGGGTATCAGCCCCAGCATTTT. Amino acid sequence: CASSTPPVRGYQPQHF.

On this clone: Other DNA sequences from this sample encode an identical CDR3 as well. The chain has TRBV18 and TRBJ1-4; D call uncertain. V was cut by 3 bases and J by 0 bases, with 5 bases left in between. The CDR3 has 14 residues. The V gene's germline CDR1 is KGHSH and CDR2 LQKENI. The CDR3 is CASSPGATNEKLFF. The DNA for the CDR3 is TGTGCCAGCTCACCGGGTGCAACTAATGAAAAACTGTTTTTT.

The gene calls are TRBV3-1 (or the pseudogene TRBV3-2) and TRBJ1-2; perhaps TRBD1 as D (5 bases). CDR3 length equals 17 residues. The germline CDR1 and CDR2 sequences are LGHDT and YNNKEL (reference sequence). The germline V and J ends were trimmed by 1 base and 1 base, with 16 bases remaining between them. The chain's CDR3 is CASSQGSGREGNYGYTF. The CDR3 DNA is TGTGCCAGCAGCCAAGGGTCAGGCAGGGAGGGTAACTATGGCTACACCTTC.